This record covers a single T cell receptor (beta chain). Using immunoSEQ multiplex PCR, the repertoire was profiled, and TCRdb retains in-frame clones only, with some absent. The sample records about 100,000 clones, over 75% being singletons. The data were taken from a study of blood T cell repertoires in COVID-19. Study in general: COVID-19 samples collected from the United States, Italy and Spain covered acute and convalescent phases.

Per germline, CDR1 SGHTA and CDR2 FQGTGA. V was clipped by 5 bases and J by 13 bases, with 12 bases between them. CDR3 length equals 11 residues. This TCR was sampled from a man in his 70s with active or convalescent COVID-19. Sequenced sample: peripheral blood. The chain employs TRBV7-3 and TRBJ2-1; D is possibly TRBD2 (6 bases). The CDR3 region has the DNA TGTGCCAGCAGCGAGCCGGGAGAACAGTTCTTC. Translation gives CASSEPGEQFF.